This T cell receptor (beta chain) originates from a study of blood T cell repertoires in COVID-19. V was cut by 4 bases and J by 6 bases, with 10 bases left in between. Germline-derived CDR1 and CDR2 are KGHDR and SFDVKD. CDR3 length equals 13 residues. Produced via immunoSEQ multiplex PCR; TCRdb's table is partial and in-frame only. The sample yields 110,000 to 150,000 clones, approximately 78% seen once. This sequence joins TRBV24-1 and TRBJ2-3; no clear D. The sequencing sample was made of peripheral blood. The receptor was isolated from a woman of 80 years or more with acute or convalescent COVID-19. The CDR3 bases are TGTGCCACCAGTGACCTGGTTCGGGATACGCAGTATTTT. Its protein product is CATSDLVRDTQYF.